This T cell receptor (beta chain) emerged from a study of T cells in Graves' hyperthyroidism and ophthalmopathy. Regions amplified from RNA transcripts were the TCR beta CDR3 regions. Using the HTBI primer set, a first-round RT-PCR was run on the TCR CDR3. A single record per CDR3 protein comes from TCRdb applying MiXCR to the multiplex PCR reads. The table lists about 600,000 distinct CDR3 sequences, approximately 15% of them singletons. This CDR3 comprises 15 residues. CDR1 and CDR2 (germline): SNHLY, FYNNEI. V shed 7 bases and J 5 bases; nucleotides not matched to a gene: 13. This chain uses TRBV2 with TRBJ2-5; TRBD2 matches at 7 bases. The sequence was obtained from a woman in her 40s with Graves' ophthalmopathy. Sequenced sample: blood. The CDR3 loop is CASKPSGSNVETQYF. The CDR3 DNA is TGTGCCAGCAAGCCTAGCGGATCTAACGTGGAGACCCAGTACTTC.